A single sample is the source of the 14 T cell receptor beta chains below, sequenced in a study of T cell repertoires in cytomegalovirus infection. TCRdb ran MiXCR on the reads and lists one entry per CDR3 protein. The sample has roughly 800,000 distinct CDR3 sequences; roughly 29% are singletons. The antigens of these receptors remain unknown. The sample was cultured CD8+ T cells from PBMCs, taken from culture after CMV antigen stimulation. The receptors shown here come from a human donor in good health (CMV status not recorded). Some clones in this sample may be carry-over from other donors' samples.

This clonotype showed up just a few times. The V gene is TRBV12-3 or TRBV12-4, the J gene TRBJ2-2; D unresolved. Trimming shortened V by 2 bases and J by 9 bases, and 10 bases separated the two germline ends. The CDR3 has 13 amino acids. The DNA for the CDR3 is TGTGCCAGCAGTTTAATGGGCCACCGGGAGCTGTTTTTT. Its translation: CASSLMGHRELFF.

In its sample, this clonotype was seen a few times. The gene calls are TRBV12-3 or TRBV12-4 and TRBJ2-1; D is possibly TRBD1 (6 bases). The V end was cut by 3 bases, the J end by 8 bases, with 14 bases between. This CDR3 spans 14 amino acids. The CDR3 region has the DNA TGTGCCAGCAGTTTTACAGGGCCAAGGGATGAGCAGTTCTTC. Residues: CASSFTGPRDEQFF.

This clonotype was seen at least ten times. This sequence joins TRBV7-9 and TRBJ1-1; D unresolved. The ends were cut back, 6 bases at V and 5 bases at J, with 16 bases in the middle. Germline CDR1 and CDR2: SEHNR and FQNEAQ (reference sequence). This CDR3 is 14 amino acids long. The CDR3 DNA reads TGTGCCAGCAGGGAAGGTGGGAGGGCTACTGAAGCTTTCTTT. It is translated as CASREGGRATEAFF.

The rearrangement links TRBV14 to TRBJ2-1; D not resolved. Per the germline V gene, CDR1 is SGHDN and CDR2 is FVKESK. This CDR3 is built from 13 residues. V lost 6 bases and J lost 3, with 9 bases in between. The CDR3 protein is CASSKGSYNEQFF. The CDR3 nucleotides read TGTGCCAGCAGTAAGGGAAGCTACAATGAGCAGTTCTTC.

This chain joins TRBV10-3 and TRBJ2-7; 9 bases are shared with TRBD1. The trim removed 3 bases at V and 7 bases at J, leaving 10 bases unmatched. Germline assignment: CDR1 ENHRY and CDR2 SYGVKD. The CDR3 runs 15 residues. CDR3 DNA sequence: TGTGCCATCAGTGACCGGGACAGGGCCGTCGGGGAGCAGTACTTC. Translating it yields CAISDRDRAVGEQYF.

This rearrangement joins TRBV20-1 to TRBJ1-1; TRBD1 might be the D (5 bases). Germline V gives CDR1 DFQATT, CDR2 SNEGSKA (reference sequence). This CDR3 is built from 11 residues. V was clipped by 7 bases and J by 7 bases, with 13 bases between them. CDR3 residues: CSVWGQFEAFF. The CDR3 DNA reads as TGCAGTGTCTGGGGCCAATTTGAAGCTTTCTTT.

This chain links TRBV7-9 with TRBJ1-2, with TRBD1 as a possible D gene (5 bases). Germline values: CDR1 SEHNR, CDR2 FQNEAQ (reference sequence). This CDR3 comprises 13 residues. V was pared by 4 bases and J by 3 bases, with 9 bases between. The CDR3 DNA sequence: TGTGCCAGCAGCTCCCCCAGGGACTATGGCTACACCTTC. Amino acid sequence: CASSSPRDYGYTF.

The chain uses TRBV7-9 and TRBJ2-1, with TRBD1 matching 11 bases. This CDR3 spans 19 amino acids. From germline, CDR1 is SEHNR and CDR2 FQNEAQ (reference sequence). The junction had 10 bases not matched to a gene; V was cut back by 1 base and J by 2 bases. CDR3: CASSLGSGTGGSAYNEQFF. DNA of the CDR3: TGTGCCAGCAGCTTAGGGAGCGGGACAGGGGGTTCTGCCTACAATGAGCAGTTCTTC.

The table lists this clonotype with many counts. V and J are TRBV7-6 and TRBJ1-2; 10 nucleotides agree with TRBD1. The V gene's germline CDR1 is SGHVS and CDR2 FNYEAQ. Unmatched junction bases numbered 6, after V lost 5 bases and J lost 3 bases. This CDR3 spans 15 amino acids. CDR3 amino acids: CASSPGQGVDYGYTF. CDR3 in DNA: TGTGCCAGCAGCCCTGGACAGGGGGTAGACTATGGCTACACCTTC.

The chain has TRBV7-8 and TRBJ1-2; a possible D gene is TRBD1 (5 bases). Germline V gene sequence: CDR1 SGHVS, CDR2 FQNEAQ. The V end lost 1 base, the J end lost 0 bases, and 15 bases lay between the germline ends. The CDR3 length is 17 residues. The CDR3: CASSLVPAGPANYGYTF. In DNA form, the CDR3 reads TGTGCCAGCAGCTTAGTGCCTGCAGGGCCGGCTAACTATGGCTACACCTTC.

This clonotype was seen only a few times. The rearrangement links TRBV7-6 to TRBJ2-5, with unresolved D. V lost 5 bases and J 2 bases, leaving 15 bases between the germline ends. This CDR3 comprises 15 residues. Germline V gene lookup returns CDR1 SGHVS and CDR2 FNYEAQ. The CDR3 DNA is TGTGCCAGCAGCGCAAAAATATCATCTCAAGAGACCCAGTACTTC. Translation: CASSAKISSQETQYF. Combining the CDR3 with reference TRBV7-6 and TRBJ2-5 gives the whole variable domain GAGVSQSPRYKVTKRGQDVALRCDPISGHVSLYWYRQALGQGPEFLTYFNYEAQQDKSGLPNDRFSAERPEGSISTLTIQRTEQRDSAMYRCASSAKISSQETQYFGPGTRLLVL.

This clonotype was seen many times. The chain carries TRBV7-8 and TRBJ2-3, with D hard to call. There are 17 residues in the CDR3. Between the trimmed V and J ends, which lost 1 base and 0 bases, there was a span of 14 bases. The germline V gene encodes CDR1 SGHVS and CDR2 FQNEAQ. The chain's CDR3 is CASSLVVHDHSTDTQYF. CDR3 sequence (DNA): TGTGCCAGCAGCTTAGTTGTGCATGATCATAGCACAGATACGCAGTATTTT.

This clonotype was detected ten times or more. The chain has TRBV7-8 and TRBJ2-1; D remains unclear. CDR1 is SGHVS, CDR2 FQNEAQ, per germline. CDR3 length: 12 amino acids. V lost 2 bases, J lost 8 bases, and 7 bases lay in between. The DNA for the CDR3 is TGTGCCAGCAGCTTACGCGCCGATGAGCAGTTCTTC. As protein: CASSLRADEQFF.

Only a few counts were recorded for this clonotype. This rearrangement joins TRBV6-5 to TRBJ2-3; D call uncertain. The CDR3 has 16 residues. V was pared by 0 bases and J by 0 bases, with 10 bases between. The germline V gene encodes CDR1 MNHEY and CDR2 SVGAGI. The DNA for the CDR3 is TGTGCCAGCAGTTACTCGACTGGGATAAGCACAGATACGCAGTATTTT. Encoded protein: CASSYSTGISTDTQYF.